Shown below are 13 T cell receptor beta chains from a single sample sequenced in a study of T cells expressing NK-cell markers. TCRdb reprocessed the 5' RACE reads and reports one entry per CDR3 protein, with no DNA. Its clone listing holds some 450,000 distinct CDR3 sequences. Sequencing was carried out using blood T cells: a sorted CD56 or NKG2C T cell subset, CD4+ or CD8+ T cells, or bulk PBMC T cells (not recorded which). Every receptor here comes from a woman between 18 and 69 years old in good health.

The chain couples TRBV12-3 or TRBV12-4 to TRBJ1-2. CDR3 length: 15 residues. This CDR3 reads CASSPSGGGGYGYTF.

V usage is TRBV12-3 or TRBV12-4 and J usage is TRBJ1-1; TCRdb's D call, TRBD1, is unchecked because there is no DNA. The CDR3 has 14 residues. CDR3: CASSYWGTNTEAFF.

The rearrangement links TRBV7-2 to TRBJ1-6; TCRdb designates TRBD1, a call that cannot be tested without DNA. The germline CDR1 and CDR2 sequences are SGHTA and FQGNSA. CDR3 length equals 14 residues. Here the CDR3 reads CASSSDRVRSPLHF.

The V and J genes are TRBV3-1 and TRBJ2-1. CDR3 length equals 16 residues. Germline V CDR1 and CDR2: LGHDT, YNNKEL (reference sequence). The CDR3 is CASSQDFGNSYNEQFF.

This rearrangement joins TRBV29-1 to TRBJ2-1. The CDR3 contains 12 residues. Germline CDR1 reads SQVTM; CDR2 reads ANQGSEA. CDR3 residues: CSVELRTNEQFF.

V and J are TRBV6-5 and TRBJ2-7; with no DNA, the TCRdb D assignment of TRBD2 cannot be verified. The CDR3 runs 14 residues. The germline V gene has CDR1 MNHEY and CDR2 SVGAGI. The CDR3 region is CASSYNSGSYEQYF.

The chain couples TRBV7-2 to TRBJ2-1; no DNA is available, so the TRBD1 call from TCRdb remains unchecked. The CDR3 spans 16 residues. Germline lookup yields CDR1 SGHTA and CDR2 FQGNSA. CDR3 protein: CASSSGHATGYNEQFF.

The gene calls are TRBV28 and TRBJ1-2; the D call from TCRdb, TRBD1, cannot be confirmed without DNA. Germline-derived CDR1 and CDR2 are MDHEN and SYDVKM. This CDR3 spans 12 amino acids. CDR3: CASSYDSYGYTF.

The V and J genes are TRBV6-5 and TRBJ1-6; lacking DNA, the TRBD1 call made by TCRdb goes unchecked. Per germline, CDR1 MNHEY and CDR2 SVGAGI. The CDR3 covers 16 residues. The chain's CDR3 is CASSYTLGQASSPLHF.

The chain recombines TRBV12-3 or TRBV12-4 with TRBJ2-5; lacking DNA, the TRBD1 call made by TCRdb goes unchecked. The CDR3 consists of 15 residues. CDR3 residues: CASSSSRTGRASQYF.

This rearrangement joins TRBV20-1 to TRBJ1-1; there is no DNA to check the TCRdb D call of TRBD1. CDR3 length equals 16 residues. Looked up from germline, CDR1 is DFQATT and CDR2 is SNEGSKA (reference sequence). The CDR3 spells CSASSAGASLNTEAFF.

The CDR3 is CSARGAGKNTGELFF. This sequence joins TRBV20-1 and TRBJ2-2; the TCRdb D gene call, TRBD2, has no DNA to confirm it. The CDR3 loop spans 15 amino acids. Per germline, CDR1 DFQATT and CDR2 SNEGSKA (reference sequence).

This chain links TRBV20-1 with TRBJ2-1. Germline CDR1 reads DFQATT; CDR2 reads SNEGSKA (reference sequence). This CDR3 region has 13 residues. Here the CDR3 reads CSPRSSSYNEQFF.